One sample yielded the 20 T cell receptor beta chains listed below, sequenced in a study of shared clonotypes between healthy human individuals. Profiling relied on immunoSEQ multiplex PCR, and the TCRdb table lists in-frame clones only, not all of them. The sample lists some 1 million clones, about 75% occurring once. The sample consisted of memory CD4+ T cells sorted from blood. Regarding subset: CD45RA-negative fraction. All receptors derive from a man aged 18-30 years in good health.

The chain joins TRBV2 to TRBJ2-7, with D possibly TRBD1 on 6 matching bases. Germline-derived CDR1 and CDR2 are SNHLY and FYNNEI. The CDR3 length is 14 residues. With 4 bases removed from V and 4 bases from J, the gap between germline ends came to 14 bases. CDR3 sequence reads: CASSATGTGYEQYF. DNA for the CDR3: TGTGCCAGCAGTGCCACAGGGACGGGTTACGAGCAGTACTTC.

This clone appeared a single time. This chain uses TRBV6-5 with TRBJ2-5; no definite D call. Trimming stripped 5 bases from V and 4 bases from J, with 8 bases between. CDR3 length: 12 amino acids. The germline V gene encodes CDR1 MNHEY and CDR2 SVGAGI. The CDR3: CASSIDRETQYF. DNA for the CDR3: TGTGCCAGCAGTATCGACCGAGAGACCCAGTACTTC.

This chain uses TRBV6-5 with TRBJ2-7; tentatively, D is TRBD1 (5 bases). The CDR3 is made up of 14 amino acids. The V and J ends lost 6 bases and 2 bases respectively, with 14 bases between them. Germline V CDR1 and CDR2: MNHEY, SVGAGI. The CDR3 loop reads CASRTLTAPYEQYF. The DNA for the CDR3 is TGTGCCAGCAGGACCTTGACAGCCCCCTACGAGCAGTACTTC.

This clone was picked up many times. Other nucleotide sequences from this sample produce the same CDR3. V is TRBV29-1 and J is TRBJ1-2; D remains ambiguous. The V gene's germline CDR1 is SQVTM and CDR2 ANQGSEA. The CDR3 extends over 11 amino acids. V was trimmed by 4 bases and J by 1 base, leaving 4 bases between them. Written as DNA, the CDR3 is TGCAGCGTTGGCGGTAACTATGGCTACACCTTC. Translated: CSVGGNYGYTF.

The chain uses TRBV5-6 and TRBJ2-7; D gene unclear. The CDR3 has 15 residues. V gave up 0 bases and J gave up 0 bases, with 10 bases separating them. Germline V gene lookup returns CDR1 SGHDT and CDR2 YYEEEE. The CDR3: CASSLAPTSSYEQYF. The CDR3 bases are TGTGCCAGCAGCTTGGCCCCGACGAGCTCCTACGAGCAGTACTTC. Using reference TRBV5-6 and TRBJ2-7 for the parts outside the CDR3, the full variable domain is DAGVTQSPTHLIKTRGQQVTLRCSPKSGHDTVSWYQQALGQGPQFIFQYYEEEERQRGNFPDRFSGHQFPNYSSELNVNALLLGDSALYLCASSLAPTSSYEQYFGPGTRLTVT.

V usage is TRBV2 and J usage is TRBJ1-4, with TRBD1 matching 10 bases. V dropped 6 bases and J dropped 8; count of bases not matched to a gene: 0. Germline V lookup: CDR1 SNHLY, CDR2 FYNNEI. The CDR3 length is 12 residues. CDR3 sequence reads: CASRGQGEKLFF. CDR3 nucleotide sequence: TGTGCCAGCAGGGGACAGGGGGAAAAACTGTTTTTT.

Notes on this clone: This CDR3 is also generated by other DNA sequences in the sample. The chain combines TRBV27 with TRBJ1-6; no definite D call. Germline CDR1 is MNHEY and CDR2 is SMNVEV (reference sequence). Trimming took off 5 bases at V and 0 bases at J, with 5 bases between the two ends. CDR3 length equals 14 residues. The CDR3 here is CASSPSSYNSPLHF. CDR3 sequence (DNA): TGTGCCAGCAGTCCGAGCTCCTATAATTCACCCCTCCACTTT.

V and J are TRBV11-1 and TRBJ1-1, with D uncertain. The V gene lost 1 base and the J gene lost 7 bases, with 13 bases spanning the gap. Looked up from germline, CDR1 is SGHAT and CDR2 is FQDESV (reference sequence). The CDR3 is made up of 14 amino acids. This CDR3 reads CASSLERVAIEAFF. Here the CDR3 DNA reads TGTGCCAGCAGCTTAGAAAGGGTCGCGATTGAAGCTTTCTTT.

The rearrangement joins TRBV19 to TRBJ1-5; 7 bases match TRBD1. In germline, CDR1 is LNHDA, CDR2 SQIVND (reference sequence). The trim removed 4 bases at V and 3 bases at J, leaving 6 bases unmatched. The CDR3 spans 15 residues. CDR3 DNA sequence: TGTGCCAGTAGTAGTTACAGGGGATCCAATCAGCCCCAGCATTTT. Amino acid sequence: CASSSYRGSNQPQHF.

The chain combines TRBV19 with TRBJ2-7, with 7 bases fitting TRBD1. The CDR3 consists of 15 residues. Trimming removed 6 bases from V and 7 bases from J; junction bases left unmatched: 15. Germline CDR1 is LNHDA and CDR2 is SQIVND (reference sequence). The CDR3 loop is CASRPGTASLGEQYF. The CDR3 region has the DNA TGTGCCAGTAGACCCGGGACAGCCAGCCTGGGGGAGCAGTACTTC.

The V gene is TRBV11-2, the J gene TRBJ2-1, with TRBD2 as a possible D gene (5 bases). CDR3 length: 14 amino acids. The germline V gene has CDR1 SGHAT and CDR2 FQNNGV. With 0 bases removed from V and 10 bases from J, the gap between germline ends came to 13 bases. The CDR3 coding sequence is TGTGCCAGCAGCTTAGATGTTGCTCCGGGGGAGCAGTTCTTC. Translated: CASSLDVAPGEQFF.

The chain combines TRBV21-1 with TRBJ1-2; the D segment call TRBD1 is taken from the table without a DNA check. TRBV21-1 is a pseudogene. This CDR3 has 17 amino acids. The CDR3 loop is CASSKEARAGGAEGYTF. The CDR3 coding sequence is TGTGCCAGCAGCAAAGAAGCTAGGGCAGGGGGCGCCGAGGGCTACACCTTC.

The genes are TRBV6-5 and TRBJ2-3; D not certain. CDR1 is MNHEY and CDR2 is SVGAGI in the germline V gene. The V and J ends lost 2 bases and 2 bases respectively, with 8 bases between them. The CDR3 is 14 residues long. Here the CDR3 DNA reads TGTGCCAGCAGTTACATGACCCCCACAGATACGCAGTATTTT. Translation gives CASSYMTPTDTQYF.

The rearrangement links TRBV5-1 to TRBJ2-2; D uncertain. The V end lost 4 bases, the J end lost 0 bases, and 10 bases lay between the germline ends. Per germline, CDR1 SGHRS and CDR2 YFSETQ. This CDR3 has 15 amino acids. CDR3 nucleotide sequence: TGCGCCAGCAGCGAAGGGTACGCGAACACCGGGGAGCTGTTTTTT. Translation: CASSEGYANTGELFF.

The chain's CDR3 is CASSTGTLEQYF. The CDR3 coding sequence is TGCGCCAGCAGCACCGGAACCCTCGAGCAGTACTTC. V gene TRBV5-1 combines with J gene TRBJ2-7; D is undetermined. The CDR3 runs 12 residues. V lost 4 bases, J lost 6 bases, and 11 bases lay in between. In germline, CDR1 is SGHRS, CDR2 YFSETQ.

The genes are TRBV30 and TRBJ2-7; D possibly corresponds to TRBD1 (6 bases). The germline V gene has CDR1 GTSNPN and CDR2 SVGIG (reference sequence). The CDR3 consists of 14 residues. Trimming took off 3 bases at V and 2 bases at J, with 14 bases between the two ends. Written as DNA, the CDR3 is TGTGCCTGGAGAGTTAGGGGGAGCGCCTACGAGCAGTACTTC. Its protein product is CAWRVRGSAYEQYF. The whole variable domain, remainder taken from reference TRBV30 and TRBJ2-7, is SQTIHQWPATLVQPVGSPLSLECTVEGTSNPNLYWYRQAAGRGLQLLFYSVGIGQISSEVPQNLSASRPQDRQFILSSKKLLLSDSGFYLCAWRVRGSAYEQYFGPGTRLTVT.

This clone was detected a few times. J is TRBJ2-5 and V is TRBV10-3; D may be TRBD1 (6 bases). This CDR3 has 12 residues. Looked up from germline, CDR1 is ENHRY and CDR2 is SYGVKD. V was pared by 6 bases and J by 1 base, with 6 bases between. In DNA, the CDR3 is TGTGCCATCAGGGGGGCCCAAGAGACCCAGTACTTC. Translation gives CAIRGAQETQYF.

The J gene is TRBJ2-7, the V gene TRBV2; D call uncertain. Germline V gene data show CDR1 as SNHLY and CDR2 as FYNNEI. V was shortened by 9 bases and J by 1 base, with 28 bases between the two germline ends. This CDR3 is built from 18 residues. CDR3 sequence (DNA): TGTGCCAGTCGGGCCTTGGCTTCACATTTGGGGTTTTCCTACGAGCAGTACTTC. It yields the protein CASRALASHLGFSYEQYF.

Regarding this clone: This same CDR3 is encoded by further DNA sequences in the sample. The J gene is TRBJ2-3, the V gene TRBV9, with 7 bases aligning to TRBD2. V was pared by 3 bases and J by 1 base, with 5 bases of the junction left unmatched. Germline V gives CDR1 SGDLS, CDR2 YYNGEE. The CDR3 extends over 15 amino acids. The CDR3 nucleotides read TGTGCCAGCAGCGCGCGGGAGTCTGGCACAGATACGCAGTATTTT. Its translation: CASSARESGTDTQYF.

The chain recombines TRBV25-1 with TRBJ2-5, with TRBD1 matching over 11 bases. This CDR3 comprises 17 residues. J gave up 2 bases and V 0 bases, and 5 bases lay outside the gene matches. From germline, CDR1 is MGHDK and CDR2 SYGVNS. The CDR3: CASSEYLGTGGQETQYF. As DNA, the CDR3 is TGTGCCAGCAGTGAATATCTGGGGACAGGGGGTCAAGAGACCCAGTACTTC.